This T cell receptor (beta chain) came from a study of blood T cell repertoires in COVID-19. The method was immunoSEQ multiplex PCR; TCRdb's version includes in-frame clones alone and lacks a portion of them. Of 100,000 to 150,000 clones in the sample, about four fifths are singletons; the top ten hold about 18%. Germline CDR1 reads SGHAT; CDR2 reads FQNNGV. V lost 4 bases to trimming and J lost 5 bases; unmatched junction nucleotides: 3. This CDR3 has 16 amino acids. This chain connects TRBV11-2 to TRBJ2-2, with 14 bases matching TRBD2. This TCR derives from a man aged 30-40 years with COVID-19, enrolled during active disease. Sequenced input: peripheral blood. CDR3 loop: CASSSGLAGDTGELFF. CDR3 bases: TGTGCCAGCAGCTCGGGACTAGCGGGGGATACCGGGGAGCTGTTTTTT.